These 15 T cell receptor beta chains were all obtained from the same sample, sequenced in a study of shared clonotypes between healthy human individuals. The table came from immunoSEQ multiplex PCR; TCRdb's copy has only in-frame clones and leaves some out. The repertoire holds about 1 million clones, with around four fifths as singletons. The specimen sequenced was memory CD4+ T cells sorted from blood. Subset indicated: CD45RA-negative fraction. These receptors were collected from a man younger than 35 in good health.

The chain carries TRBV27 and TRBJ1-2; TRBD1 agrees at 9 bases. Germline CDR1 MNHEY, CDR2 SMNVEV (reference sequence). The CDR3 runs to 21 residues. Trimming cost V 1 base and J 6 bases; bases outside gene matches: 24. The CDR3 DNA reads TGTGCCAGCAGTTTATATAGAGCGGGTGGGACCCGGGACAGGGATGGTCATGGCTACACCTTC. This encodes CASSLYRAGGTRDRDGHGYTF.

The chain joins TRBV6-6 to TRBJ1-2; 7 positions agree with TRBD1. This CDR3 contains 15 residues. Germline loops: CDR1 MNHNY, CDR2 SVGAGI (reference sequence). The junction had 5 bases not matched to a gene; V was cut back by 4 bases and J by 0 bases. The CDR3 DNA reads as TGTGCCAGCAGTTTAAACAGGGGAACTAACTATGGCTACACCTTC. It is translated as CASSLNRGTNYGYTF.

The chain links TRBV2 to TRBJ2-5; D gene ambiguous. The CDR3 totals 12 residues. From germline, CDR1 is SNHLY and CDR2 FYNNEI. V was clipped by 11 bases and J by 5 bases, with 15 bases between them. In DNA, the CDR3 is TGTGCCTCCTCACGGCAGGTCGAGACCCAGTACTTC. As protein: CASSRQVETQYF.

This clone was detected a few times. The rearrangement links TRBV5-4 to TRBJ2-1; the D is unclear. Germline CDR1 reads SGHNT; CDR2 reads YYREEE (reference sequence). Trimming cost V 4 bases and J 4 bases, with 9 bases left between them. The CDR3 loop spans 13 amino acids. CDR3 in amino acids: CASSPDLYNEQFF. As DNA, the CDR3 is TGTGCCAGCAGCCCTGACTTATACAATGAGCAGTTCTTC.

The chain couples TRBV5-1 to TRBJ1-2; 10 bases match TRBD1. The CDR3 extends over 14 amino acids. Germline V gene sequence: CDR1 SGHRS, CDR2 YFSETQ. V was clipped by 7 bases and J by 1 base; unmatched bases: 4. CDR3 bases: TGCGCCAGCTCCGGGACAGGGGATAACTATGGCTACACCTTC. Its protein is CASSGTGDNYGYTF.

The chain carries TRBV6-1 and TRBJ2-5, with D maybe TRBD2 (6 bases). The CDR3 is 14 amino acids. Trimming removed 8 bases at V and 2 bases at J, with 15 bases between. Per germline, CDR1 MNHNS and CDR2 SASEGT. CDR3 loop: CASGRGIIQETQYF. The CDR3 coding sequence is TGTGCCAGCGGACGGGGGATAATACAAGAGACCCAGTACTTC.

Regarding this clone: This sample also contains other DNA sequences that code for the same CDR3. The chain has TRBV6-1 and TRBJ1-2, with D tentatively TRBD1 (6 bases). Per the germline V gene, CDR1 is MNHNS and CDR2 is SASEGT. The CDR3 sequence is 13 residues long. V lost 1 base, J lost 4 bases, and 7 bases lay in between. This CDR3 is CASSEGGGYGYTF. CDR3 DNA sequence: TGTGCCAGCAGTGAAGGAGGGGGCTATGGCTACACCTTC.

The sample holds one count of this clone. The gene calls are TRBV9 and TRBJ1-1, with a possible D match to TRBD1 (6 bases). V dropped 3 bases and J dropped 0 bases, with 12 bases sitting between them. From germline, CDR1 is SGDLS and CDR2 YYNGEE. This CDR3 spans 15 amino acids. CDR3 sequence: CASSDRGTMNTEAFF. The CDR3, as DNA: TGTGCCAGCAGCGATAGGGGGACAATGAACACTGAAGCTTTCTTT.

The chain employs TRBV6-1 and TRBJ1-6; D is unclear. Per germline, CDR1 MNHNS and CDR2 SASEGT. This CDR3 contains 13 residues. The germline V and J ends were trimmed by 8 bases and 7 bases, with 12 bases remaining between them. The CDR3 reads CASARTNNSPLHF. The CDR3 DNA follows: TGTGCCAGCGCGAGGACCAACAATTCACCCCTCCACTTT.

The rearrangement uses TRBV5-6 and TRBJ1-2; the D gene is possibly TRBD1 (6 bases). From germline, CDR1 is SGHDT and CDR2 YYEEEE. This CDR3 is 11 amino acids long. Trimming pared 3 bases from V and 7 bases from J, leaving 7 bases between. The chain's CDR3 is CASSYRVGYTF. CDR3 nucleotides: TGTGCCAGCAGCTACAGGGTTGGCTACACCTTC.

The CDR3 region has the DNA TGTGCCAGCAGCTATATTCACAGGGGGCGCAACGGGAATGAGCAGTTCTTC. The encoded protein is CASSYIHRGRNGNEQFF. This chain links TRBV5-4 with TRBJ2-1, with 9 bases aligning to TRBD1. The CDR3 spans 17 residues. V was pared by 3 bases and J by 7 bases, with 14 bases of the junction left unmatched. Per the germline V gene, CDR1 is SGHNT and CDR2 is YYREEE (reference sequence).

V is TRBV18 and J is TRBJ1-4; D remains ambiguous. CDR1 and CDR2 from the germline V gene are KGHSH and LQKENI. CDR3 length equals 13 residues. V shed 2 bases and J shed 8 bases, with 9 bases lying between them. The CDR3 spells CASSPGLSEKLFF. CDR3 coding DNA: TGTGCCAGCTCACCAGGGCTCTCGGAAAAACTGTTTTTT.

V gene TRBV7-2 combines with J gene TRBJ2-2; weak D call: TRBD1 (6 bases). Trimming removed 1 base from V and 0 bases from J, with 12 bases in between. The germline gives CDR1 SGHTA, CDR2 FQGNSA. The CDR3 is 17 amino acids. Written as DNA, the CDR3 is TGTGCCAGCAGCTTAGGGCCACAGGGTTCGAACACCGGGGAGCTGTTTTTT. This sequence encodes CASSLGPQGSNTGELFF.

A few counts support this clone. The V call is TRBV25-1, the J call TRBJ1-2; TRBD1 is a possible D gene (5 bases). The CDR3 consists of 15 residues. Between the trimmed V and J ends, which lost 3 bases and 4 bases, there was a span of 15 bases. Germline V lookup: CDR1 MGHDK, CDR2 SYGVNS. CDR3 in DNA: TGTGCCAGCAGTGAGGGGGTGGGGCAAATCTATGGCTACACCTTC. Translation gives CASSEGVGQIYGYTF.

A remark on this clone: In the same sample, other DNA sequences code for this CDR3. V gene TRBV29-1 combines with J gene TRBJ2-7, with D unresolved. Germline values: CDR1 SQVTM, CDR2 ANQGSEA. Trimming pared 4 bases from V and 1 base from J, leaving 5 bases between. The CDR3 contains 11 residues. In DNA form, the CDR3 reads TGCAGCGTTGTTAATTCCTACGAGCAGTACTTC. Translation: CSVVNSYEQYF.